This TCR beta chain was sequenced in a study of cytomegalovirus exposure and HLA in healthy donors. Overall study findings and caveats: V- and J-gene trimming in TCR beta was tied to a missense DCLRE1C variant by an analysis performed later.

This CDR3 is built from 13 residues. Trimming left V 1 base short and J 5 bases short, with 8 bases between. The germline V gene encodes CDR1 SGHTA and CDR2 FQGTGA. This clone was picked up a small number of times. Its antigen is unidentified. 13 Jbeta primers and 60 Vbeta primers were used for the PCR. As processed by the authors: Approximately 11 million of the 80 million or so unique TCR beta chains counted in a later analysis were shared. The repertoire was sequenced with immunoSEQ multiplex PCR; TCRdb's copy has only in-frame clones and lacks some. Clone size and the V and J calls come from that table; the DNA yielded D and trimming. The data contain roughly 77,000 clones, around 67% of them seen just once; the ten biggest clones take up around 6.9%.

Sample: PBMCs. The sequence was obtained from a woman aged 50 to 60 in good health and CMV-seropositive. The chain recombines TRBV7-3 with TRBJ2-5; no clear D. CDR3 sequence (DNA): TGTGCCAGCAGCTTAAGCTACGTGGAGACCCAGTACTTC. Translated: CASSLSYVETQYF.